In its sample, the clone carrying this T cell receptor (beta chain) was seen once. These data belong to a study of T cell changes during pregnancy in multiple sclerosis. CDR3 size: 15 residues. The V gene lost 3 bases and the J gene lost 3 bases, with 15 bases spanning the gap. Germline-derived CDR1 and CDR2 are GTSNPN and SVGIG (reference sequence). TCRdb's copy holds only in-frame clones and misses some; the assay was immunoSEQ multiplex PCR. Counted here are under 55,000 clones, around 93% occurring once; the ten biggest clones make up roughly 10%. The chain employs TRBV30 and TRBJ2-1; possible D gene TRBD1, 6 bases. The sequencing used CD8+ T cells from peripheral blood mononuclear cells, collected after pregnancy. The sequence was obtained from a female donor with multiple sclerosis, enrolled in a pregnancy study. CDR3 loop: CAWRPPGQNYNEQFF. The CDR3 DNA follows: TGTGCCTGGAGGCCTCCGGGACAAAACTACAATGAGCAGTTCTTC.